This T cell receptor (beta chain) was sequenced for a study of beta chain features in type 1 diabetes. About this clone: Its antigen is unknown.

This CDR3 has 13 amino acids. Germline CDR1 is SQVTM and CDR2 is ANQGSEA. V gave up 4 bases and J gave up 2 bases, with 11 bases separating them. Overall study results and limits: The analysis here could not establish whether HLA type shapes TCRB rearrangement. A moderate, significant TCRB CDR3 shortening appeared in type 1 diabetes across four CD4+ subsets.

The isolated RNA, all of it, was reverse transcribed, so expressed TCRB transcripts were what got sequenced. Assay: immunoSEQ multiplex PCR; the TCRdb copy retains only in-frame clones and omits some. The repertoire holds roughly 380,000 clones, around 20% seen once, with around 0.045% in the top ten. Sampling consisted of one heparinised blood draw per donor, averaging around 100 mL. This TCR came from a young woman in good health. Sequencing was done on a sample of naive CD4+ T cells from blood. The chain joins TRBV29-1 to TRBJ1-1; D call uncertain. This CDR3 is CSVARETNTEAFF. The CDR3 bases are TGCAGCGTTGCCCGGGAGACAAACACTGAAGCTTTCTTT.